This T cell receptor beta chain comes out of a study of shared clonotypes between healthy human individuals (dated by TCRdb to about 2020). At the level of the whole study: A couple of women and a few men aged 18 to 49 years were included in the cohort. For each donor, CD4 naive and CD4 memory were each given three plates, CD8 naive was given two plates, and CD8 memory was given one plate. Blood TCR repertoires of five healthy adults were deeply sequenced to estimate repertoire size and the extent of clonotype sharing between individuals. Different laboratories and diverse techniques were used to prepare libraries and sequence TCR repertoires, to increase sequencing depth and limit assay-specific biases. Each donor's leukapheresis produced roughly between roughly 0.85 and 9 billion PBMCs. On the study overall, not on this receptor specifically: Pairwise subsampling indicated that sequencing depth was expected to affect the degree of clonotype sharing among donors. Because the study included a small number of donors, the genetic and exposure-history diversity represented was limited. Sharing across several donors was observed for around 4.8% of naive CD4, less than 4% of naive CD8, over 2% of memory CD4, and around 0.42% of memory CD8 clonotypes. Larger estimated clonotype richness was generally found for naive subsets than for memory subsets. Only blood was sampled, and tissue TCR repertoires likely differ from those in blood. Incomplete sequencing was indicated by rarefaction of sorted-subset datasets, despite the large sequencing depth. Compared with non-shared clonotypes, the clonotypes found in all four sorted-subset donors had higher generation probabilities.

For the CD8 naive samples, CD45RO-negative cells were positively selected for CCR7, yielding a CD45RA+CCR7+ population from which TemRA cells were excluded. The donors were healthy, HIV-negative adults who had no recently reported acute infections or vaccinations. Every donor was a Caucasian adult residing in Nashville, Tennessee, USA. Blood was collected by leukapheresis, and PBMCs were isolated by Ficoll-Histopaque density gradient centrifugation and then cryopreserved in liquid nitrogen vapor phase. Analytical flow cytometry was used to check the purity and quantity of every magnetically sorted T cell population. Each sorted fraction had its genomic DNA isolated and then quantified by UV absorbance on a Nanodrop 2000c. Using the deep immunoSEQ assay, multiplex PCR amplified TCR CDR3 regions from genomic DNA. Extracted genomic DNA from each cell subset was spread evenly across all wells of several immunoSEQ 96-well plates, with each plate serving as a replicate. For sorted subsets, about 220 ng of genomic DNA, equivalent to around 29,000 T cell genomes, went into each replicate PCR. Purified libraries were measured with a Qubit 3.0 fluorometer, size-checked on a Bioanalyzer 2100, and measured again with the KAPA Library Quantification kit. Each immunoSEQ 96-well plate was sequenced on its own single-read 150-cycle Illumina NextSeq 550 flow cell. On the authors' methods: The immunoSEQ output contained only junctional sequences without quality scores, so filtering could not match that applied to full-length reads. To assign V/J genes and CDR3, sequences were annotated using PyIR, a Python wrapper for IgBLAST v1.9, with IMGT germline references. Any read was removed if the V/J assignment was weak (E-value above 1e-6), the CDR3 was missing, or the read contained stop codons, out-of-frame junctions, or ambiguous translated residues. A V3J clonotype was defined by an identical inferred V gene, J gene, and CDR3 amino acid sequence. The percentage overlap between two repertoires was calculated by dividing the number of shared unique clonotypes by the size of the smaller repertoire. Richness of each repertoire was evaluated using RTK rarefaction, the Chao1 estimator, and Recon v2.1 estimates of unobserved clonotypes. Generation probabilities for all TCRbeta clonotypes obtained by the gDNA method from a handful of donors were computed using OLGA. TCRdb obtained this table from immuneACCESS and retained in-frame rearrangements with V and J assigned. These tables miss some clones; where compared with another copy, unresolved V genes account for less than half of the shortfall, and the remainder is unexplained. That table gives V, J and clone size, and the DNA gave D and trimming. The sample profile shows roughly 2 million clones; approximately 95% of them were found once. The top ten constitute 0.9% to 1.4% of the sample.

About this clone itself: Its recognized antigen is unknown. No qualities accompany the bases; no much larger clone lies one base away.

The clonotype was recovered from a man between 18 and 35 years old in good health. Sequenced sample: naive CD8+ T cells sorted from blood. The sample's cell subset or site label is to be understood as: CD45RA+CCR7+.

The nucleotide sequence is TGTGCCAGCAGTGAAAGTAAACTAGCGGGAGCCTACAATGAGCAGTTCTTC. The translation is CASSESKLAGAYNEQFF. Rearrangement joined TRBV2 to TRBJ2-1, with 11 bases aligning to TRBD2. CDR1 and CDR2, per the germline V gene, are SNHLY and FYNNEI. V ends up 2 bases short and J 2 bases short, with an unmatched junction base count of 5. The CDR3, from cysteine to phenylalanine, totals 17 residues. The DNA shown is the 51-base CDR3, in frame from base 1.